What follows describes a single T cell receptor beta chain. Its target antigen remains unknown. Per-base quality was not reported, and no clone a single base away is much larger than it. The immunoSEQ Assay was the method used to sequence TCRbeta CDR3 regions. After extraction, genomic DNA underwent amplification by bias-controlled multiplex PCR, followed by high-throughput sequencing. Concerning the study's data processing: To quantify the absolute abundance of each unique TCRbeta CDR3 region, sequences were collapsed and filtered. T cell fraction was estimated by normalization of TCRbeta template counts to usable DNA, with usable DNA being measured through amplification of reference genes present in all nucleated cells. Repertoire TCRs were annotated as SARS-CoV-2-specific by exact matching of V gene, CDR3 amino acid sequence and J gene to a known reactive TCR set. The reference SARS-CoV-2 TCR set was derived from MIRA and filtered for enrichment in COVID-19-positive ImmuneCODE repertoires, a step that removed public or cross-reactive TCRs. Drawing on the MIRA antigens, annotated TCRs were analysed further at the level of specific ORF or position within ORF. Breadth was defined as the number of annotated unique rearrangements divided by the total number of unique productive rearrangements, and depth was defined as the summed frequency of the annotated unique rearrangements. Group comparisons of TCR breadth used two-sided Wilcoxon rank-sum tests. TCRdb obtained this table from immuneACCESS and retained in-frame rearrangements with V and J assigned. These tables miss some clones; where compared with another copy, unresolved V genes account for less than half of the shortfall, and the remainder is unexplained. The DNA was the basis for D and trimming; V, J and clone size are from that table. This sample holds 350,000 to 400,000 clones; 80% to 90% were observed only once. The ten largest clonotypes hold under 4% of the sample.

CDR3 length: 14 amino acids, cysteine to phenylalanine. Only CDR3 DNA is held: 42 bases, read in frame from base 1. CDR1 and CDR2 are read off the germline V gene as SNHLY and FYNNEI. Trimming at the junction amounts to 4 bases on V and 1 base on J, and the germline ends lie 8 bases apart. The sample's treatment or condition label, in plain terms: 19 received Ad26.COV2.S at low or high dose, single or two shots; 5 received placebo; per-sample allocation not given. Repertoires of vaccine and placebo recipients were sequenced from samples collected on day 63 after the first injection. Cohort 1b enrolled around 24 adults aged 18-55 years at a single site in Boston, USA, between 29 July and 7 August 2020. As a vaccine, Ad26.COV2.S was a replication-incompetent adenovirus type 26 vector that expressed a prefusion-stabilized SARS-CoV-2 spike protein derived from the original Wuhan strain. The sample originates from a study of Ad26.COV2.S vaccination and SARS-CoV-2 variants (dated by TCRdb to the early 2020s). The study in broad terms: Vaccine-arm donors were drawn from COV1001, a multicentre, randomized, double-blind, placebo-controlled phase I-IIa trial of Ad26.COV2.S in healthy adults. Ad26.COV2.S was administered intramuscularly at a dose of 5x10^10 or 1x10^11 viral particles, either as one shot or as two shots given 56 days apart. Sequencing of the TCRbeta repertoire served to evaluate the specificity and breadth of SARS-CoV-2-reactive T cell receptors following Ad26.COV2.S vaccination. The TCR-sequenced set comprised around 30 samples: 19 Ad26.COV2.S vaccine recipients, 5 placebo recipients and 8 SARS-CoV-2 convalescent individuals. Trial participants were randomized into five groups of five, in which low-dose or high-dose Ad26.COV2.S was given once or twice, or placebo was given on both occasions. Throughout the experiments and outcome assessment, investigators stayed blinded to trial group allocation.

General findings and caveats noted by the study authors: Spike-specific TCR breadth was higher in Ad26.COV2.S recipients than in placebo recipients (P = 0.0014). Comparing responses between vaccine doses or regimens was not something the study was powered to do. The authors noted that the TCR breadth and depth analyses may have underestimated total T cell responses. Non-spike TCR breadth was comparable between vaccine and placebo recipients, consistent with the vaccine containing only spike. After vaccination, spike-specific CD8+ and CD4+ T cell responses were reported to show substantial breadth.

The sequences come from peripheral blood, collected in a trial of Ad26.COV2.S vaccine versus placebo. The sequence links TRBV2 to TRBJ2-1; confidence is insufficient to name the D gene. This clonotype originated in a person between 18 and 65 years old who received the Ad26.COV2.S COVID-19 vaccine or a placebo. The bases are TGTGCCAGCAGTGGGAGTGTGTCCTACAATGAGCAGTTCTTC. Its translation reads: CASSGSVSYNEQFF.